This T cell receptor (beta chain) is from a study of beta chain features in type 1 diabetes. Points from the study as a whole: Possibly, sequencing cDNA over-represented cells that had high TCR expression levels.

The isolated RNA, all of it, was reverse transcribed, so expressed TCRB transcripts were what got sequenced. Data came from immunoSEQ multiplex PCR; TCRdb stores just in-frame clones and leaves some out. The table records around 500,000 clones, roughly 11% of them present only once. CDR1 and CDR2 from the germline V gene are SGHTA and FQGNSA. V lost 0 bases, J lost 2 bases, and 12 bases lay in between. There are 16 residues in the CDR3. This clone came up a few times. Its antigen is not known. The origin of this receptor is a woman between 18 and 29 years old in good health. V usage is TRBV7-2 and J usage is TRBJ2-3, with unresolved D. The sample comprised naive CD4+ T cells from blood. CDR3 protein: CASSLASGPNTDTQYF. The CDR3 nucleotides are TGTGCCAGCAGCTTAGCATCGGGCCCCAACACAGATACGCAGTATTTT.